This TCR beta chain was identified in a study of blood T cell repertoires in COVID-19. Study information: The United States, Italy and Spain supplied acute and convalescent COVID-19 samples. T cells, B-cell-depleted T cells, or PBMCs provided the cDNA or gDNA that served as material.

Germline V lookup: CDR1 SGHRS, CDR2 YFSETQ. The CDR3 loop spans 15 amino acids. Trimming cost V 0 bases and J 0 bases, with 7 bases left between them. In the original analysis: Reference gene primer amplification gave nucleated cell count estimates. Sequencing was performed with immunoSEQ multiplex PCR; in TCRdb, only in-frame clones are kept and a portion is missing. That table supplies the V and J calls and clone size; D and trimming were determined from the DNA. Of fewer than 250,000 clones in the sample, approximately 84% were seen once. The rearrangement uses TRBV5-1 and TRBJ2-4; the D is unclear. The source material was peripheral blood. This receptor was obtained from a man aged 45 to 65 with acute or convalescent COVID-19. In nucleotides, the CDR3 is TGCGCCAGCAGCTTGGTCCCGTTAGCCAAAAACATTCAGTACTTC. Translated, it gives CASSLVPLAKNIQYF.